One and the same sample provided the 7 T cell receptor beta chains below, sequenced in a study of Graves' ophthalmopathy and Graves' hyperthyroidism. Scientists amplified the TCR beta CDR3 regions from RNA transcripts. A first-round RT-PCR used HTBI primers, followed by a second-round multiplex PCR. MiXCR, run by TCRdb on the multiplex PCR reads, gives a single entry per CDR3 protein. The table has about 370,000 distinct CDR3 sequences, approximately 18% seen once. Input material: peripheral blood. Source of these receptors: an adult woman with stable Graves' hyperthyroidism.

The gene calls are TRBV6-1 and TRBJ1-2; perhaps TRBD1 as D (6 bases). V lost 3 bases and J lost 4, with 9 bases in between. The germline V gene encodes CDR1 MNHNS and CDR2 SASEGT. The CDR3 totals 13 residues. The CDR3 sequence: CASSDGGGYGYTF. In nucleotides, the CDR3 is TGTGCCAGCAGTGACGGGGGCGGCTATGGCTACACCTTC.

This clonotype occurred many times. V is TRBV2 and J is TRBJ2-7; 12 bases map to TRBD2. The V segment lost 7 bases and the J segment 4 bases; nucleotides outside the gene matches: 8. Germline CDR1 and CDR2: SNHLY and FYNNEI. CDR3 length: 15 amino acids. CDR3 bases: TGTGCCAGCACCATACTAGCGGGAGGACCGTACGAGCAGTACTTC. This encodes CASTILAGGPYEQYF.

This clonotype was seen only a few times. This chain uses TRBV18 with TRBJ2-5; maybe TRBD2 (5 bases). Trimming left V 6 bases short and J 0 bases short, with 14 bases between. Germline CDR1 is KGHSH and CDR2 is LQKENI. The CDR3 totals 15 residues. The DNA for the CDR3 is TGTGCCAGCTCCGACTGGGTGAGGGACCAAGAGACCCAGTACTTC. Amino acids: CASSDWVRDQETQYF.

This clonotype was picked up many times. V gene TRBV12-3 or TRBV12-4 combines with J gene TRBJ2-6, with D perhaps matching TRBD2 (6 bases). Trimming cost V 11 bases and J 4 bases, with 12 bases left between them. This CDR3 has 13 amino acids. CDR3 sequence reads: CAGRGLGANVLTF. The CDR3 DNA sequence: TGTGCCGGCCGGGGGTTAGGGGCCAACGTCCTGACTTTC.

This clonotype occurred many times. The CDR3 coding sequence is TGTGCCTGGAGTGTAGGTTCGCAAGAGACCCAGTACTTC. This encodes CAWSVGSQETQYF. The chain has TRBV30 and TRBJ2-5; D not resolved. The CDR3 spans 13 residues. Germline loops: CDR1 GTSNPN, CDR2 SVGIG (reference sequence). With 0 bases removed from V and 2 bases from J, the gap between germline ends came to 7 bases.

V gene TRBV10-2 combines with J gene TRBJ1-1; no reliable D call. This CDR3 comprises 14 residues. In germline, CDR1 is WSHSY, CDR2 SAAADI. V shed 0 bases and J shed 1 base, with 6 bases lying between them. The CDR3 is CASSESWRNTEAFF. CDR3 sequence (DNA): TGCGCCAGCAGTGAGTCCTGGAGGAACACTGAAGCTTTCTTT.

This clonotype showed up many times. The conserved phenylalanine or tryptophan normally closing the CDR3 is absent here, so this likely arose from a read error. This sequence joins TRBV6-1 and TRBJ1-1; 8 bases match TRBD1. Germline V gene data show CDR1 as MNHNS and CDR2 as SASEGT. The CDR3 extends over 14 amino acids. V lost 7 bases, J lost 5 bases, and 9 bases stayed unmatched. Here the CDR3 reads CASTMTGVGTEAFL. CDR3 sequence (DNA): TGTGCCAGCACCATGACAGGGGTGGGGACTGAAGCTTTCCTT.